The text below deals with one TCR beta chain. Its antigen is not known. The data were taken from a study of response to subunit inactivated influenza vaccine. Broader study findings: The authors suggested that every seasonal influenza vaccination recruits few new T cells.

Each CDR3 protein gets one entry after TCRdb re-called the RT-PCR reads with MiXCR. The sample consists of around 650,000 distinct CDR3 sequences, more than 15% of them appearing once. The CDR3 is 14 residues long. Per germline, CDR1 SGHTA and CDR2 FQGNSA. The V gene lost 5 bases and the J gene lost 7 bases, with 17 bases spanning the gap. The chain links TRBV7-2 to TRBJ2-5, with TRBD2 as a possible D gene (5 bases). The sample here was PBMCs from blood, taken 12 days after vaccination. The sequence was obtained from a middle-aged man who received an inactivated influenza vaccine. The CDR3 coding sequence is TGTGCCAGCAGCGGGAGAGATGTAAGAGGGACCCAGTACTTC. Translation: CASSGRDVRGTQYF. Together with reference TRBV7-2 and TRBJ2-5, the CDR3 gives the full variable domain: GAGVSQSPSNKVTEKGKDVELRCDPISGHTALYWYRQSLGQGLEFLIYFQGNSAPDKSGLPSDRFSAERTGGSVSTLTIQRTQQEDSAVYLCASSGRDVRGTQYFGPGTRLLVL.